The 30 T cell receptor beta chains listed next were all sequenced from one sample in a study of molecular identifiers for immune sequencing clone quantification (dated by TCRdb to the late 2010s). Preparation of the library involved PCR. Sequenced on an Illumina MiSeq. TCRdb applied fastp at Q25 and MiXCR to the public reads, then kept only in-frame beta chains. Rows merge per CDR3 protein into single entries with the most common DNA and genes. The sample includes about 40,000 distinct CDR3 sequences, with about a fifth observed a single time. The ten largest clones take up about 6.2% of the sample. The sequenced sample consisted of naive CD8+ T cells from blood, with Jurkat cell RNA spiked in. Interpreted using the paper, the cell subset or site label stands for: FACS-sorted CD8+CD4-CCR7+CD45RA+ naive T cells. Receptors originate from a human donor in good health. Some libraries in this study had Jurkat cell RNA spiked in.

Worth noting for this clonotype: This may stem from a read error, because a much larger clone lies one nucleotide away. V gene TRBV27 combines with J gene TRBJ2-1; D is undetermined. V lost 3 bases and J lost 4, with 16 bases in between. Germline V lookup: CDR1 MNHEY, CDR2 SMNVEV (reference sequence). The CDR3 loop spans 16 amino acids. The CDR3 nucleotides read TGTGCCAGCAGTTTGGCTAGAGGAGACAAATACAATGAGCAGTTCTTC. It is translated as CASSLARGDKYNEQFF.

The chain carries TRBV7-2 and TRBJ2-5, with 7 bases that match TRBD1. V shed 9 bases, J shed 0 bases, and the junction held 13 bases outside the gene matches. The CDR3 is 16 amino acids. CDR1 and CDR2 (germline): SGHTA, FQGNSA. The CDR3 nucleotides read TGTGCCAGGAGTAGAAGGACAGGAGTGTACCAAGAGACCCAGTACTTC. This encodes CARSRRTGVYQETQYF.

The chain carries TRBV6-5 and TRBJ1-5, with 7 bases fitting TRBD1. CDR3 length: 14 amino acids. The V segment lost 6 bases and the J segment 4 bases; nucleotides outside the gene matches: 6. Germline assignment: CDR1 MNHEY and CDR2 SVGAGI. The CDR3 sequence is CASRVTGENQPQHF. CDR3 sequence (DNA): TGTGCCAGCAGAGTTACAGGGGAGAATCAGCCCCAGCATTTT.

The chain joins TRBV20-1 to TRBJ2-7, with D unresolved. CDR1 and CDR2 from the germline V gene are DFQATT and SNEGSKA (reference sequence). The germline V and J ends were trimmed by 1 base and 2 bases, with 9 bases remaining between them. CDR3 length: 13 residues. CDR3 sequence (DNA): TGCAGTGCTAGAGCTGGGATCACCTACGAGCAGTACTTC. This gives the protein CSARAGITYEQYF.

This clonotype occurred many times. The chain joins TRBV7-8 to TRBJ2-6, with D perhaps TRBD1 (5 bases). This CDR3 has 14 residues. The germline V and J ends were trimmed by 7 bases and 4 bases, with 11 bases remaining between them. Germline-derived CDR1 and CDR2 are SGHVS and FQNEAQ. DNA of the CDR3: TGTGCCAGCAAGCTAGGGGTCGGGGCCAACGTCCTGACTTTC. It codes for CASKLGVGANVLTF. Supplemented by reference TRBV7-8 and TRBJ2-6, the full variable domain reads GAGVSQSPRYKVAKRGQDVALRCDPISGHVSLFWYQQALGQGPEFLTYFQNEAQLDKSGLPSDRFFAERPEGSVSTLKIQRTQQEDSAVYLCASKLGVGANVLTFGAGSRLTVL.

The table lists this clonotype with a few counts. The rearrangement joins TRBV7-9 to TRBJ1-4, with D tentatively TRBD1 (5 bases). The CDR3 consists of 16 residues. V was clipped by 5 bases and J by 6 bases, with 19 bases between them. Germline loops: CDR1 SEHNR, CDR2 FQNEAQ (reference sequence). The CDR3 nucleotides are TGTGCCAGCAGCCCTGGGCTGGGCAGGGTTGATGAAAAACTGTTTTTT. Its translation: CASSPGLGRVDEKLFF.

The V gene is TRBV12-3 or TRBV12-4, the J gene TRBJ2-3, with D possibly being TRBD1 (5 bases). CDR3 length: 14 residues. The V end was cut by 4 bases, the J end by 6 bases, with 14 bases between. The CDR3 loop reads CASSWGGPPDTQYF. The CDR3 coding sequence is TGTGCCAGCAGTTGGGGCGGCCCCCCCGATACGCAGTATTTT.

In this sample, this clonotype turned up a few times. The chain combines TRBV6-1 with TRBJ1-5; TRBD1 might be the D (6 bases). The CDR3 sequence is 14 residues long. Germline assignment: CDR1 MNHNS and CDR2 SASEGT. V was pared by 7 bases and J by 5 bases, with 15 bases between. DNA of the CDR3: TGTGCCAGCACCGGGGGCCGGGGATATCAGCCCCAGCATTTT. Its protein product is CASTGGRGYQPQHF.

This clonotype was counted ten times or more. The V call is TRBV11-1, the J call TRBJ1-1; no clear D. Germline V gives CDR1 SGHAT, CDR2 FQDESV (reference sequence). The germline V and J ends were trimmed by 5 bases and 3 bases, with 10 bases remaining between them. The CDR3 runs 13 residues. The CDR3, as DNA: TGTGCCAGCAGCCCAACATCGGACACTGAAGCTTTCTTT. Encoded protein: CASSPTSDTEAFF.

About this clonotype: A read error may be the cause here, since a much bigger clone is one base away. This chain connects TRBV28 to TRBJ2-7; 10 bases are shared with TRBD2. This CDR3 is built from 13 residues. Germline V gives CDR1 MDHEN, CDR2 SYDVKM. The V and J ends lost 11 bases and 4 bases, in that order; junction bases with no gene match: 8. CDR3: CAGEGLAEYEQYF. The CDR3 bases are TGTGCCGGCGAAGGACTAGCGGAGTACGAGCAGTACTTC.

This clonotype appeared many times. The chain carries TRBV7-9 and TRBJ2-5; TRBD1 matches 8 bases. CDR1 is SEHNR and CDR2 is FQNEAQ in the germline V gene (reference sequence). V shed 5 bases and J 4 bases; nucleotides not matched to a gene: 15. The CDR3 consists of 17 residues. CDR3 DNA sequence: TGTGCCAGCAGCCCGAGGGTGGCCAGGGGGCTGGGAGAGACCCAGTACTTC. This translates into CASSPRVARGLGETQYF.

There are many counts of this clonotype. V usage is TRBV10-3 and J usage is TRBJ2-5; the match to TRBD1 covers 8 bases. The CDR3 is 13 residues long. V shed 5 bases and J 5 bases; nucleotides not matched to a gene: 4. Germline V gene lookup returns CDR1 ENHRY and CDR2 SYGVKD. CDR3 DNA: TGTGCCATCAGTCAGGGGGCGGGGGAGACCCAGTACTTC. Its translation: CAISQGAGETQYF.

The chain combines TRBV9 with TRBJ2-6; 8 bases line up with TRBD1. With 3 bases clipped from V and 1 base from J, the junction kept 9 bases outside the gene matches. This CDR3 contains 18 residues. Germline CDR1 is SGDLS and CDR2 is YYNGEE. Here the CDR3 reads CASSGYGQGASGANVLTF. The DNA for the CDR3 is TGTGCCAGCAGCGGATACGGACAGGGCGCTTCTGGGGCCAACGTCCTGACTTTC.

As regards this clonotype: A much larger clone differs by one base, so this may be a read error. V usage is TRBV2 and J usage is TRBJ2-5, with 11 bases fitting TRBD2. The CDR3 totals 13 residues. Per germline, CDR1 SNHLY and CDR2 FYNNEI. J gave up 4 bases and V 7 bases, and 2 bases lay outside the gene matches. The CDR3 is CASNGLAGETQYF. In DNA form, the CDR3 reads TGTGCCAGCAATGGACTAGCGGGAGAGACCCAGTACTTC.

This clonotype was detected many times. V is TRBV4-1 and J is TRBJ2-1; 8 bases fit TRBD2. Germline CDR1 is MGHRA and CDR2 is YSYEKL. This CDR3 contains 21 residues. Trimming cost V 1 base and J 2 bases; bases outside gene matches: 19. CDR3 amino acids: CASSQGHETSGPSRPYNEQFF. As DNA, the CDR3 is TGCGCCAGCAGCCAAGGACACGAAACTAGCGGACCCTCTCGGCCCTACAATGAGCAGTTCTTC.

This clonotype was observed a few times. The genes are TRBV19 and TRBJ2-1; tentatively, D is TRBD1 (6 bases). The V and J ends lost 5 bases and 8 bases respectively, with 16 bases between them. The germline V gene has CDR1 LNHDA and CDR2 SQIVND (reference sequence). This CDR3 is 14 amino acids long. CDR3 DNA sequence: TGTGCCAGTAGTCCGCCGGACAGCCTGGATGAGCAGTTCTTC. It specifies CASSPPDSLDEQFF.

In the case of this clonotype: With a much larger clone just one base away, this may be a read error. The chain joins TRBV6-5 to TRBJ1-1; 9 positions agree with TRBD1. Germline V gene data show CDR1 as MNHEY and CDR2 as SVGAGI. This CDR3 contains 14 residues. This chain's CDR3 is CASGYGTGPAEAFF. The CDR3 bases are TGTGCCAGCGGTTACGGGACAGGGCCCGCTGAAGCTTTCTTT.

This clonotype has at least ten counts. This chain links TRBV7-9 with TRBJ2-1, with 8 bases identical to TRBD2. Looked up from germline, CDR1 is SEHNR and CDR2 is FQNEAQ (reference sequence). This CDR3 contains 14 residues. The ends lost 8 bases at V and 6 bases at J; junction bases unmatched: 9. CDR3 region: CASRGSGIVNEQFF. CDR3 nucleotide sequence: TGTGCCAGCCGCGGTAGCGGGATAGTCAATGAGCAGTTCTTC.

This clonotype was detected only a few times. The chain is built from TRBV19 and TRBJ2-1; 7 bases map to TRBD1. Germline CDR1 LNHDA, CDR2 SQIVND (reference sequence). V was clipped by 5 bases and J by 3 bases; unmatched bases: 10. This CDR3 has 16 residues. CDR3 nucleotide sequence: TGTGCCAGTAGTGTGACCACAGGGGTAGGCTACAATGAGCAGTTCTTC. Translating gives CASSVTTGVGYNEQFF.

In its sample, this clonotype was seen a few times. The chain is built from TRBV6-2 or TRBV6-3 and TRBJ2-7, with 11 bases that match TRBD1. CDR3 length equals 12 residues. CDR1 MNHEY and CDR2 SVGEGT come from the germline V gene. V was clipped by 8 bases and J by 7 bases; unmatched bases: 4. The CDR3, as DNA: TGTGCCAGCGGACAGGGGGCTAGGGAGCAGTACTTC. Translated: CASGQGAREQYF.

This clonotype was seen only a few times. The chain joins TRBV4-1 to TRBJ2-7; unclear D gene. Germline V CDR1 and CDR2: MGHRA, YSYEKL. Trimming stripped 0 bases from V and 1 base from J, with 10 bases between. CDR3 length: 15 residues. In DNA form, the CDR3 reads TGCGCCAGCAGCCAAGAGAGCGTCCCTTCCTACGAGCAGTACTTC. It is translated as CASSQESVPSYEQYF.

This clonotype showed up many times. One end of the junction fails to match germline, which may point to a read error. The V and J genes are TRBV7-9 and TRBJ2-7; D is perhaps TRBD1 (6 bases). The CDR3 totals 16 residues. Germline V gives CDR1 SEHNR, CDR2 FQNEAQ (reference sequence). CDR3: CVSSVAPWDTAYEQYF. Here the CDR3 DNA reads TGTGTCAGCAGCGTAGCCCCCTGGGACACCGCCTACGAGCAGTACTTC.

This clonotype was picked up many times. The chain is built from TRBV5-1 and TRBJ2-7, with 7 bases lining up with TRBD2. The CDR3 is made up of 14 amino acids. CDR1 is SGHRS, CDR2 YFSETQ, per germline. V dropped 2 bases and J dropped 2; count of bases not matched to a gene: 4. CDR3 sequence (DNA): TGCGCCAGCAGCTTCCTAGCGGAGCCCTACGAGCAGTACTTC. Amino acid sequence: CASSFLAEPYEQYF.

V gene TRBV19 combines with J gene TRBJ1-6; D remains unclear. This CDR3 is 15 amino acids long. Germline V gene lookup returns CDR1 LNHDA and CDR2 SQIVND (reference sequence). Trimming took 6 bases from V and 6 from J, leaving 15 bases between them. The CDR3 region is CASSIQPTANSPLHF. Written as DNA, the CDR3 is TGTGCCAGTAGCATACAACCCACCGCTAATTCACCCCTCCACTTT.

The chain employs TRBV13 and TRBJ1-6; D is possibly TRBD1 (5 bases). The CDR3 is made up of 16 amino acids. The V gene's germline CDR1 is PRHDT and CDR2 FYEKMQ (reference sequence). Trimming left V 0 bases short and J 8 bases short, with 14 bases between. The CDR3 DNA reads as TGTGCCAGCAGCTTAGGCGGACACAAGGATCATTCACCCCTCCACTTT. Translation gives CASSLGGHKDHSPLHF.

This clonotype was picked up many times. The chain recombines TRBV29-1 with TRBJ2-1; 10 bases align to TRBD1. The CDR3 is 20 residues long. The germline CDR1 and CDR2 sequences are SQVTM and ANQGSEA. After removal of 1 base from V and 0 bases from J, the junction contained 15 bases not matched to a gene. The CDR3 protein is CSVEGRDRGLPANSYNEQFF. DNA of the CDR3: TGCAGCGTTGAAGGCCGGGACAGGGGACTACCCGCAAACTCCTACAATGAGCAGTTCTTC.

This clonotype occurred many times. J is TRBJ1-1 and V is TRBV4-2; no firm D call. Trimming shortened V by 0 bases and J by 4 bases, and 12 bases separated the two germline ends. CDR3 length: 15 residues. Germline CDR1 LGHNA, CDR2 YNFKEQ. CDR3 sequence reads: CASSQEYELTTEAFF. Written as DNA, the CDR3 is TGTGCCAGCAGCCAAGAATACGAGTTGACCACTGAAGCTTTCTTT.

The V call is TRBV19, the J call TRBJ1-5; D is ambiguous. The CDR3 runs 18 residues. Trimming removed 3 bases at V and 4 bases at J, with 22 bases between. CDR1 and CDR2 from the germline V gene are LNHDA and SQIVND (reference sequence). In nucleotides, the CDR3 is TGTGCCAGTAGTATTCGGAGCTCAGGCGGGTCCTCTAATCAGCCCCAGCATTTT. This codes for CASSIRSSGGSSNQPQHF.

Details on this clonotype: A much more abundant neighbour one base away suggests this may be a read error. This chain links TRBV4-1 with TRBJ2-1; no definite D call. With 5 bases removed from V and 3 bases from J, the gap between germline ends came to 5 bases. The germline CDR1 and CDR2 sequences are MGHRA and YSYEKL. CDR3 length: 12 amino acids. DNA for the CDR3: TGCGCCAGCAGCTATGGCTACAATGAGCAGTTCTTC. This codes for CASSYGYNEQFF.

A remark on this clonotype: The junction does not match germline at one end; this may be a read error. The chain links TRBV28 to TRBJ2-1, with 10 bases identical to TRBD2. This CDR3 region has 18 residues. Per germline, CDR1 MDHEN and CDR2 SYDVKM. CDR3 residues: CANIPLGLAGVSHNEQFF. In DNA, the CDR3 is TGTGCCAACATCCCCTTGGGGCTAGCGGGAGTCTCCCACAATGAGCAGTTCTTC.